The 22 T cell receptor beta chains listed next were all sequenced from one sample in a study of blood T cell repertoires in COVID-19. Data came from immunoSEQ multiplex PCR; TCRdb stores just in-frame clones and leaves some out. The sample consists of under 300,000 clones, roughly three quarters of them appearing once. Input material: peripheral blood. These receptors were taken from a woman aged 40 to 49 with active or convalescent COVID-19.

There are a few counts of this clone. The chain combines TRBV18 with TRBJ1-3; 8 bases map to TRBD1. This CDR3 spans 16 amino acids. V was clipped by 2 bases and J by 0 bases; unmatched bases: 3. In germline, CDR1 is KGHSH, CDR2 LQKENI. The CDR3 DNA reads as TGTGCCAGCTCACCAACCGGGACAGGCTCTGGAAACACCATATATTTT. This gives the protein CASSPTGTGSGNTIYF.

The chain combines TRBV6-1 with TRBJ1-1; D perhaps matches TRBD1 (5 bases). Germline CDR1 reads MNHNS; CDR2 reads SASEGT. The CDR3 sequence is 14 residues long. Trimming shortened V by 2 bases and J by 3 bases, and 10 bases separated the two germline ends. The CDR3 sequence is CASSEIAGHTEAFF. CDR3 coding DNA: TGTGCCAGCAGTGAAATAGCGGGACACACTGAAGCTTTCTTT.

There are a few counts of this clone. This sequence joins TRBV29-1 and TRBJ1-1; TRBD1 matches 7 bases. With V trimmed by 4 bases and J by 0 bases, 5 bases remained unmatched. The germline V gene has CDR1 SQVTM and CDR2 ANQGSEA. The CDR3 runs 14 residues. DNA of the CDR3: TGCAGCGTTGGGGGGGACAGAGTGAACACTGAAGCTTTCTTT. Its translation is CSVGGDRVNTEAFF.

The J gene is TRBJ2-2, the V gene TRBV5-1, with D maybe TRBD1 (7 bases). The CDR3 has 15 amino acids. Germline CDR1 and CDR2: SGHRS and YFSETQ. V lost 0 bases and J lost 5, with 11 bases in between. The chain's CDR3 is CASSLDRGGTGELFF. The CDR3, as DNA: TGCGCCAGCAGCTTGGACAGGGGAGGAACCGGGGAGCTGTTTTTT. Full variable domain (missing parts from reference TRBV5-1 and TRBJ2-2): KAGVTQTPRYLIKTRGQQVTLSCSPISGHRSVSWYQQTPGQGLQFLFEYFSETQRNKGNFPGRFSGRQFSNSRSEMNVSTLELGDSALYLCASSLDRGGTGELFFGEGSRLTVL.

The V gene is TRBV4-1, the J gene TRBJ2-3; a weak D match, TRBD2 (5 bases). Trimming cost V 1 base and J 3 bases, with 5 bases left between them. The CDR3 extends over 13 amino acids. Germline V gives CDR1 MGHRA, CDR2 YSYEKL. In nucleotides, the CDR3 is TGCGCCAGCAGCCAAGCGGGAACAGATACGCAGTATTTT. Residues: CASSQAGTDTQYF.

This chain joins TRBV12-3 or TRBV12-4 and TRBJ1-1; D not resolved. V shed 5 bases and J shed 2 bases, with 9 bases lying between them. This CDR3 has 13 residues. In DNA form, the CDR3 reads TGTGCCAGCAGTCAGACACCTAACACTGAAGCTTTCTTT. This encodes CASSQTPNTEAFF.

The sample holds one count of this clone. The rearrangement joins TRBV2 to TRBJ1-4, with D maybe TRBD1 (5 bases). V was cut by 9 bases and J by 3 bases, with 14 bases left in between. The CDR3 covers 14 residues. CDR1 and CDR2 from the germline V gene are SNHLY and FYNNEI. The CDR3 loop is CASQTDIANEKLFF. The CDR3 DNA is TGTGCCAGTCAGACAGACATAGCTAATGAAAAACTGTTTTTT.

The V call is TRBV7-7, the J call TRBJ2-3; D perhaps matches TRBD1 (6 bases). Germline V lookup: CDR1 SSHAT, CDR2 FNYEAQ (reference sequence). Trimming pared 1 base from V and 4 bases from J, leaving 9 bases between. This CDR3 comprises 14 residues. CDR3: CASSLEGVADTQYF. CDR3 sequence (DNA): TGTGCCAGCAGCTTAGAGGGGGTAGCAGATACGCAGTATTTT. Based on the CDR3 plus reference TRBV7-7 and TRBJ2-3, the full variable domain is GAGVSQSPRYKVTKRGQDVTLRCDPISSHATLYWYQQALGQGPEFLTYFNYEAQPDKSGLPSDRFSAERPEGSISTLTIQRTEQRDSAMYRCASSLEGVADTQYFGPGTRLTVL.

The chain uses TRBV30 and TRBJ1-2; tentatively, D is TRBD1 (6 bases). CDR3 length equals 14 residues. Per germline, CDR1 GTSNPN and CDR2 SVGIG (reference sequence). V was shortened by 2 bases and J by 4 bases, with 14 bases between the two germline ends. The CDR3 bases are TGTGCCTGGAGTAGGGGGGAGGGCCTCTATGGCTACACCTTC. Residues: CAWSRGEGLYGYTF.

This chain links TRBV4-1 with TRBJ1-2; 10 positions match TRBD1. Trimming at V came to 0 bases and at J to 7 bases, leaving 11 bases not matched to a gene. Germline V gives CDR1 MGHRA, CDR2 YSYEKL. The CDR3 is 17 residues long. The CDR3 DNA follows: TGCGCCAGCAGCCAAGATCTGGGTCGGACAGGGGGATTTGGCTACACCTTC. This gives the protein CASSQDLGRTGGFGYTF.

V and J are TRBV19 and TRBJ1-5, with D unresolved. Germline CDR1 and CDR2: LNHDA and SQIVND (reference sequence). V shed 5 bases and J shed 0 bases, with 11 bases lying between them. There are 15 residues in the CDR3. The CDR3 loop reads CASSPRHFSNQPQHF. The CDR3 DNA is TGTGCCAGTAGTCCTCGACACTTTAGCAATCAGCCCCAGCATTTT.

The V and J genes are TRBV9 and TRBJ2-5, with 7 bases aligning to TRBD2. Germline trimming cut 4 bases from V and 1 base from J; bases unmatched to any gene: 7. In germline, CDR1 is SGDLS, CDR2 YYNGEE. The CDR3 runs to 15 residues. CDR3 protein: CASSPRDYPQETQYF. For the CDR3, the DNA is TGTGCCAGCAGCCCCCGGGACTATCCCCAAGAGACCCAGTACTTC. Full variable domain (rest looked up from reference TRBV9 and TRBJ2-5): DSGVTQTPKHLITATGQRVTLRCSPRSGDLSVYWYQQSLDQGLQFLIQYYNGEERAKGNILERFSAQQFPDLHSELNLSSLELGDSALYFCASSPRDYPQETQYFGPGTRLLVL.

The gene calls are TRBV4-1 and TRBJ1-2, with D maybe TRBD1 (5 bases). Per germline, CDR1 MGHRA and CDR2 YSYEKL. This CDR3 is 14 amino acids long. Deletions cut 1 base from V and 3 bases from J, with 9 bases between. CDR3 sequence reads: CASSQVLRDYGYTF. The CDR3 nucleotides are TGCGCCAGCAGCCAAGTTCTCAGGGACTATGGCTACACCTTC.

This clone has just one count. This chain joins TRBV18 and TRBJ2-5, with 8 bases that match TRBD1. The J segment lost 5 bases and the V segment lost 3 bases, leaving 8 bases of the junction unmatched. The germline V gene encodes CDR1 KGHSH and CDR2 LQKENI. This CDR3 spans 15 amino acids. The CDR3 region has the DNA TGTGCCAGCTCACCGGCCCCCAGGACAGGGGAGACCCAGTACTTC. Its translation is CASSPAPRTGETQYF.

The chain has TRBV7-3 and TRBJ1-1, with no clear D. V was pared by 1 base and J by 1 base, with 7 bases between. Germline loops: CDR1 SGHTA, CDR2 FQGTGA. The CDR3 totals 14 residues. Written as DNA, the CDR3 is TGTGCCAGCAGCTTAAGTGGTAGGAACACTGAAGCTTTCTTT. Protein sequence: CASSLSGRNTEAFF.

This clone was observed a single time. The chain employs TRBV7-3 and TRBJ2-1; D may be TRBD2 (5 bases). This CDR3 is built from 13 residues. Per germline, CDR1 SGHTA and CDR2 FQGTGA. V was clipped by 6 bases and J by 5 bases, with 11 bases between them. CDR3 DNA: TGTGCCAGCAGGTCGGCTAGCAACAATGAGCAGTTCTTC. It translates to CASRSASNNEQFF. Filled out from reference TRBV7-3 and TRBJ2-1, the complete variable domain reads GAGVSQTPSNKVTEKGKYVELRCDPISGHTALYWYRQSLGQGPEFLIYFQGTGAADDSGLPNDRFFAVRPEGSVSTLKIQRTERGDSAVYLCASRSASNNEQFFGPGTRLTVL.

The V and J genes are TRBV28 and TRBJ1-4; D perhaps matches TRBD1 (5 bases). This CDR3 has 15 amino acids. Trimming left V 8 bases short and J 4 bases short, with 17 bases between. Per germline, CDR1 MDHEN and CDR2 SYDVKM. The CDR3 coding sequence is TGTGCCAGCCGACCTTCTAGGGGCGTTAATGAAAAACTGTTTTTT. Amino acid sequence: CASRPSRGVNEKLFF.

The chain is built from TRBV5-1 and TRBJ1-1, with D maybe TRBD1 (5 bases). CDR3 length equals 14 residues. With 4 bases removed from V and 7 bases from J, the gap between germline ends came to 17 bases. Germline assignment: CDR1 SGHRS and CDR2 YFSETQ. The CDR3 nucleotides are TGCGCCAGCAGCCCCGCCAGGGCAGGGCTTGAAGCTTTCTTT. Translated, it gives CASSPARAGLEAFF.

The genes are TRBV5-1 and TRBJ2-6; TRBD1 matches 9 bases. Losses at the gene ends were 1 base for V and 0 bases for J; bases not matched to a gene: 8. Per germline, CDR1 SGHRS and CDR2 YFSETQ. The length of the CDR3 is 19 residues. The CDR3 DNA follows: TGCGCCAGCAGCTTGTCGGGGACAGGGCTTCCCTCTGGGGCCAACGTCCTGACTTTC. Protein sequence: CASSLSGTGLPSGANVLTF.

The rearrangement uses TRBV5-6 and TRBJ2-2; perhaps TRBD1 as D (6 bases). The CDR3 loop spans 14 amino acids. V lost 4 bases and J lost 3, with 10 bases in between. Germline CDR1 and CDR2: SGHDT and YYEEEE. The CDR3 DNA reads TGTGCCAGCAGCGACACAGGGTACACCGGGGAGCTGTTTTTT. This sequence encodes CASSDTGYTGELFF.

This chain connects TRBV5-5 to TRBJ1-6; the D is unclear. Looked up from germline, CDR1 is SGHKS and CDR2 is YYEKEE (reference sequence). The length of the CDR3 is 15 residues. V was trimmed by 1 base and J by 5 bases, leaving 10 bases between them. The CDR3 is CASSLSGKDNSPLHF. The CDR3 DNA reads as TGTGCCAGCAGCTTGTCGGGGAAGGATAATTCACCCCTCCACTTT.

This clone showed up just a few times. The chain joins TRBV9 to TRBJ1-5; TRBD1 matches at 7 bases. The germline V gene has CDR1 SGDLS and CDR2 YYNGEE. V lost 5 bases to trimming and J lost 1 base; unmatched junction nucleotides: 6. The CDR3 has 15 residues. The CDR3 DNA reads as TGTGCCAGCAGTAAAGAGGGGGCGAGCAATCAGCCCCAGCATTTT. Amino acids: CASSKEGASNQPQHF.